Following are 8 T cell receptor beta chains from one sample sequenced in a study of blood T cell repertoires in COVID-19. Profiling relied on immunoSEQ multiplex PCR, and the TCRdb table lists in-frame clones only, not all of them. The sample carries hundreds of thousands of clones, roughly nine tenths recorded once. The sample comprised PBMCs or T cells enriched from blood (not recorded which). The receptor source for this set is a young man who had recovered from COVID-19.

The chain joins TRBV10-1 to TRBJ2-1; 8 bases match TRBD1. V shed 6 bases, J shed 8 bases, and the junction held 12 bases outside the gene matches. The CDR3 covers 15 residues. Germline V gives CDR1 WNHNN, CDR2 SYGVQD (reference sequence). CDR3 sequence reads: CASSPDQGARDEQFF. The CDR3 coding sequence is TGCGCCAGCAGCCCTGACCAGGGGGCGAGGGATGAGCAGTTCTTC.

The chain couples TRBV7-9 to TRBJ1-4; maybe TRBD1 (6 bases). The CDR3 is 15 amino acids. The V end was cut by 3 bases, the J end by 4 bases, with 12 bases between. Germline V lookup: CDR1 SEHNR, CDR2 FQNEAQ (reference sequence). CDR3 in DNA: TGTGCCAGCAGCTTGGTGACAGGCCTTAATGAAAAACTGTTTTTT. It translates to CASSLVTGLNEKLFF.

J is TRBJ2-7 and V is TRBV4-2; TRBD2 matches at 9 bases. The CDR3 consists of 15 residues. Germline V gene lookup returns CDR1 LGHNA and CDR2 YNFKEQ. The ends lost 1 base at V and 5 bases at J; junction bases unmatched: 6. This CDR3 reads CASSQVRTSVNEQYF. The DNA for the CDR3 is TGTGCCAGCAGCCAAGTCCGGACTAGCGTGAACGAGCAGTACTTC.

This CDR3 reads CASSLVGVTGGLLSHEQYF. In DNA form, the CDR3 reads TGTGCCAGCAGCTTAGTGGGCGTGACAGGGGGCTTATTATCTCACGAGCAGTACTTC. The gene calls are TRBV11-2 and TRBJ2-7; 10 positions match TRBD1. The CDR3 has 19 amino acids. Germline V CDR1 and CDR2: SGHAT, FQNNGV. The V and J ends lost 1 base and 5 bases, in that order; junction bases with no gene match: 17. The full variable domain, its missing parts supplied by reference TRBV11-2 and TRBJ2-7, is EAGVAQSPRYKIIEKRQSVAFWCNPISGHATLYWYQQILGQGPKLLIQFQNNGVVDDSQLPKDRFSAERLKGVDSTLKIQPAKLEDSAVYLCASSLVGVTGGLLSHEQYFGPGTRLTVT.

The chain employs TRBV5-5 and TRBJ2-7; 12 positions match TRBD1. This CDR3 is built from 14 residues. J gave up 6 bases and V 4 bases, and 5 bases lay outside the gene matches. Per the germline V gene, CDR1 is SGHKS and CDR2 is YYEKEE (reference sequence). The CDR3 region has the DNA TGTGCCAGCAGCACGGGACAGGGGGCGGTCGAGCAGTACTTC. Amino acid sequence: CASSTGQGAVEQYF. The full variable domain, rest sourced from reference TRBV5-5 and TRBJ2-7, is DAGVTQSPTHLIKTRGQQVTLRCSPISGHKSVSWYQQVLGQGPQFIFQYYEKEERGRGNFPDRFSARQFPNYSSELNVNALLLGDSALYLCASSTGQGAVEQYFGPGTRLTVT.

This rearrangement joins TRBV5-1 to TRBJ2-7; a possible D gene is TRBD2 (5 bases). This CDR3 comprises 15 residues. The V gene lost 0 bases and the J gene lost 0 bases, with 10 bases spanning the gap. The germline V gene has CDR1 SGHRS and CDR2 YFSETQ. The CDR3 region has the DNA TGCGCCAGCAGCTTGGGGACTTTCCACTCCTACGAGCAGTACTTC. This translates into CASSLGTFHSYEQYF.

The V call is TRBV5-4, the J call TRBJ2-7, with 10 positions matching TRBD2. The germline V gene encodes CDR1 SGHNT and CDR2 YYREEE (reference sequence). CDR3 length equals 16 residues. With 2 bases clipped from V and 3 bases from J, the junction kept 8 bases outside the gene matches. The CDR3 loop is CASSFFGAGGVYEQYF. CDR3 nucleotides: TGTGCCAGCAGCTTTTTCGGAGCGGGAGGGGTCTACGAGCAGTACTTC. Looking up the rest from reference TRBV5-4 and TRBJ2-7 gives the full variable domain: ETGVTQSPTHLIKTRGQQVTLRCSSQSGHNTVSWYQQALGQGPQFIFQYYREEENGRGNFPPRFSGLQFPNYSSELNVNALELDDSALYLCASSFFGAGGVYEQYFGPGTRLTVT.

This chain connects TRBV7-9 to TRBJ1-2; 7 nucleotides agree with TRBD1. In germline, CDR1 is SEHNR, CDR2 FQNEAQ (reference sequence). V was pared by 5 bases and J by 3 bases, with 6 bases of the junction left unmatched. The CDR3 runs 14 residues. CDR3 sequence reads: CASSNNRGHYGYTF. CDR3 sequence (DNA): TGTGCCAGCAGCAACAACAGGGGTCACTATGGCTACACCTTC.